One and the same sample provided the 3 T cell receptor beta chains below, sequenced in a study of response to subunit inactivated influenza vaccine. TCRdb re-analysed the RT-PCR reads in MiXCR, keeping a single row per CDR3 protein. The table has about 570,000 distinct CDR3 sequences, about 11% seen once. Sequencing used PBMCs from blood, obtained on the day of vaccination. Receptor source: a man over 45 who received an inactivated influenza vaccine.

The table lists this clonotype with a few counts. The rearrangement links TRBV11-2 to TRBJ1-4; 7 bases line up with TRBD1. The V gene's germline CDR1 is SGHAT and CDR2 FQNNGV. The CDR3 length is 19 residues. V shed 2 bases, J shed 0 bases, and the junction held 12 bases outside the gene matches. The CDR3 coding sequence is TGTGCCAGCAGCTTACAGGGGGGCAACTTTCCTGCAACTAATGAAAAACTGTTTTTT. Encoded protein: CASSLQGGNFPATNEKLFF.

This sequence joins TRBV7-2 and TRBJ1-2; TRBD1 agrees at 8 bases. The CDR3 is 15 amino acids. Trimming took 2 bases from V and 8 from J; bases not matched to a gene: 10. Germline CDR1 SGHTA, CDR2 FQGNSA. CDR3 nucleotides: TGTGCCAGCAGCTTAACGCAGGGGGCTGGTGGGGGCTACACCTTC. Protein: CASSLTQGAGGGYTF.

At least ten counts were recorded for this clonotype. V usage is TRBV9 and J usage is TRBJ2-2; D possibly corresponds to TRBD1 (5 bases). The CDR3 sequence is 18 residues long. Germline values: CDR1 SGDLS, CDR2 YYNGEE. Trimming removed 0 bases from V and 1 base from J, with 16 bases in between. The CDR3 region is CASSVGIGGRGNTGELFF. In nucleotides, the CDR3 is TGTGCCAGCAGCGTAGGGATCGGCGGAAGGGGGAACACCGGGGAGCTGTTTTTT.